This T cell receptor (beta chain) is drawn from a study of STAT5B mutations in CD4+ large granular lymphocyte leukemia. The study's findings and limits: CD4-sorted patient repertoires seemed more clonal than healthy CD4+ repertoires. TRBV06-family usage was enriched in top patient clones (8/27) versus controls (2/35).

Germline CDR1 is SEHNR and CDR2 is FQNEAQ (reference sequence). This CDR3 is built from 14 residues. V was pared by 2 bases and J by 5 bases, with 12 bases between. Control samples were healthy donors' buffy coats. Remarks on this clone: Its antigen is not known.

Repertoires were generated with immunoSEQ multiplex PCR, while TCRdb's copy carries only in-frame clones and drops some. The data show around 33,000 clones, 69% seen once. The clonotype was recovered from a human donor in good health. The rearrangement links TRBV7-9 to TRBJ2-5, with a tentative D call TRBD2 (6 bases). Sequenced input: CD4+ T cells from blood buffy coats. The CDR3: CASSLLAGRETQYF. Written as DNA, the CDR3 is TGTGCCAGCAGCTTATTGGCAGGGAGGGAGACCCAGTACTTC. Looking up the rest from reference TRBV7-9 and TRBJ2-5 gives the full variable domain: DTGVSQNPRHKITKRGQNVTFRCDPISEHNRLYWYRQTLGQGPEFLTYFQNEAQLEKSRLLSDRFSAERPKGSFSTLEIQRTEQGDSAMYLCASSLLAGRETQYFGPGTRLLVL.